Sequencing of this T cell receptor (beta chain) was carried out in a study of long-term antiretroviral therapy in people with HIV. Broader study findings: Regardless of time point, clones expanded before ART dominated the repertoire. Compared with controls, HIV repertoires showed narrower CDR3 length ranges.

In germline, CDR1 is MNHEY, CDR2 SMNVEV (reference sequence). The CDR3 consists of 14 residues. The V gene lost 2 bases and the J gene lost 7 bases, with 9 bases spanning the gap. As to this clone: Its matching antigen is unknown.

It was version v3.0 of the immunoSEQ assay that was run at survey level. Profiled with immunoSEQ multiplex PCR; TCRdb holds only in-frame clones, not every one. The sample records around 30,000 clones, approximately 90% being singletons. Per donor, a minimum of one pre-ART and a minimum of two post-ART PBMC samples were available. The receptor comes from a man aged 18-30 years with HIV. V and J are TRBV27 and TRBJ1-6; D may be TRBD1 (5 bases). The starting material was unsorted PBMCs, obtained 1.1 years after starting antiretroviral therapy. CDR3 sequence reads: CASSLRGANSPLHF. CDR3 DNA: TGTGCCAGCAGTTTACGTGGGGCAAATTCACCCCTCCACTTT.